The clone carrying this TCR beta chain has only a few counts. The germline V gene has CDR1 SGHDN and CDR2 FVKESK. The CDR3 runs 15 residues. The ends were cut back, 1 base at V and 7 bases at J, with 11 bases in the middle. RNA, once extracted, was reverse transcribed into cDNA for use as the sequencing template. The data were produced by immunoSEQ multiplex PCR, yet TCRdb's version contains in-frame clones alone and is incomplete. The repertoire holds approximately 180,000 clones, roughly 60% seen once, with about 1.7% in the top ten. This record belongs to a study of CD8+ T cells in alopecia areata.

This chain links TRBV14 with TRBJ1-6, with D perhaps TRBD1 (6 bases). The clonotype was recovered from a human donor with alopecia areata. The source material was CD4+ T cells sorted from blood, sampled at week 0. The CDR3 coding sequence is TGTGCCAGCAGCCAAGCAGGCAGGGGAAATTCACCCCTCCACTTT. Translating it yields CASSQAGRGNSPLHF.